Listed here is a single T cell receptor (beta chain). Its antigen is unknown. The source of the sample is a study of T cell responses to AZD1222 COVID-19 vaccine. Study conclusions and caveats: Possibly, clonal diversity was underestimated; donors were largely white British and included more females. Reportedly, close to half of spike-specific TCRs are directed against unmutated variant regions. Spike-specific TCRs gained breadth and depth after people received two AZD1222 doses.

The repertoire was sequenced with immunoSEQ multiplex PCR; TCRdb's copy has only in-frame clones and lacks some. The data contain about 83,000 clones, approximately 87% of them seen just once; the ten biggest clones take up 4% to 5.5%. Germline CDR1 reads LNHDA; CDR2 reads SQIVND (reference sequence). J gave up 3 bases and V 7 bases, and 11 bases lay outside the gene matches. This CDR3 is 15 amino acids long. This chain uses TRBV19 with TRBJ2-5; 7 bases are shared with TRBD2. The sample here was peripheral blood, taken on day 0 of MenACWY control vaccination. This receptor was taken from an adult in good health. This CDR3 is CASTGLTGGKETQYF. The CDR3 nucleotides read TGTGCCAGTACGGGTCTAACGGGGGGAAAAGAGACCCAGTACTTC.